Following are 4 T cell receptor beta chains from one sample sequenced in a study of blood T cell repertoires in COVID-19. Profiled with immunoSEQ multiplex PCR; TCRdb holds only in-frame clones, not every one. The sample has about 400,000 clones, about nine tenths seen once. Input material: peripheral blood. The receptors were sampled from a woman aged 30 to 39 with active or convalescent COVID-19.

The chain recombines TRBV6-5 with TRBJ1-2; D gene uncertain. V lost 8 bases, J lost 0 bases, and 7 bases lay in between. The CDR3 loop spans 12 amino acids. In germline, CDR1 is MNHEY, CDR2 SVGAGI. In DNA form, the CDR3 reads TGTGCCAGCGCCCGAGCTAACTATGGCTACACCTTC. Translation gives CASARANYGYTF.

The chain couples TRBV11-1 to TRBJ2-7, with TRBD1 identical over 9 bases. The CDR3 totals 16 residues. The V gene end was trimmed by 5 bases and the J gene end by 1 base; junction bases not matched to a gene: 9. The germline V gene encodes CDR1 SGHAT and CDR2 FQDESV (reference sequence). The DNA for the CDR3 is TGTGCCAGCAGCCTATCCCTGGACAGGGGATCCTACGAGCAGTACTTC. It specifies CASSLSLDRGSYEQYF.

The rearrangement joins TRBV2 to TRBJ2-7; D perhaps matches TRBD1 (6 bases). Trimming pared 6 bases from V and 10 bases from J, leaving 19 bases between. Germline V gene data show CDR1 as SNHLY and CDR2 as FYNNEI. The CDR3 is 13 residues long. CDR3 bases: TGTGCCAGCAGCACAGGGATTCTAGGGGAACAGTACTTC. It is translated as CASSTGILGEQYF.

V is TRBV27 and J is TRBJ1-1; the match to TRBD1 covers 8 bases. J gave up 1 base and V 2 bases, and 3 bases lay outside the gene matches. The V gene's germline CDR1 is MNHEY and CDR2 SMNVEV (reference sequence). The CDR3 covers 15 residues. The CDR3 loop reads CASSLIGTGNTEAFF. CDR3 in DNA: TGTGCCAGCAGTTTAATAGGGACAGGGAACACTGAAGCTTTCTTT.